The sequence of this T cell receptor (beta chain) was determined in a study of control samples from healthy donors and cancer patients. TCRdb keeps only in-frame clones here, not all; method: immunoSEQ multiplex PCR. The table has approximately 90,000 clones, 85% to 95% seen once. Germline CDR1 MDHEN, CDR2 SYDVKM. V shed 5 bases and J shed 0 bases, with 13 bases lying between them. This CDR3 contains 15 residues. The chain carries TRBV28 and TRBJ1-1; D call uncertain. The sample consisted of blood. This receptor was identified in a woman in her thirties in good health. Here the CDR3 reads CASSTATHMNTEAFF. The DNA of the CDR3 is TGTGCCAGCAGTACCGCGACTCACATGAACACTGAAGCTTTCTTT.